The source of this T cell receptor beta chain is a study of shared clonotypes between healthy human individuals. Across the study: The study used three CD4 naive, three CD4 memory, two CD8 naive and one CD8 memory plate per donor.

The germline V gene encodes CDR1 SGHRS and CDR2 YFSETQ. This CDR3 spans 12 amino acids. V lost 0 bases and J 8 bases, leaving 6 bases between the germline ends. TCRdb's copy holds only in-frame clones and misses some; the assay was immunoSEQ multiplex PCR. The sample holds over a million clones; roughly 96% are singletons and the top ten take roughly 1.2%. V is TRBV5-1 and J is TRBJ1-5; the D is unclear. The sequence derives from a man younger than 45 in good health. Sequenced material: naive CD4+ T cells sorted from blood. Subset in this sample: CD45RA+ positively selected. CDR3 loop: CASSLAQKPQHF. Written as DNA, the CDR3 is TGCGCCAGCAGCTTGGCTCAGAAGCCCCAGCATTTT.